These 16 T cell receptor beta chains were all obtained from the same sample, sequenced in a study of beta chain features in type 1 diabetes. Of the isolated RNA, all was reverse transcribed, and so the sequenced material was expressed TCRB transcripts. TCRdb's copy holds only in-frame clones and misses some; the assay was immunoSEQ multiplex PCR. Of 450,000 to 550,000 clones listed, 30% are singletons. Material: naive CD4+ T cells from blood. These TCRs come from a man aged 18 to 30 in good health.

The J gene is TRBJ1-2, the V gene TRBV18, with a tentative D call TRBD1 (6 bases). V was shortened by 3 bases and J by 8 bases, with 13 bases between the two germline ends. CDR3 size: 13 residues. Germline-derived CDR1 and CDR2 are KGHSH and LQKENI. The CDR3: CASSPRGEEGYTF. The DNA of the CDR3 is TGTGCCAGCTCACCCAGGGGAGAGGAAGGCTACACCTTC.

This clone occurred a few times. The J gene is TRBJ2-7, the V gene TRBV28; D is undetermined. Germline V gene lookup returns CDR1 MDHEN and CDR2 SYDVKM. V gave up 5 bases and J gave up 3 bases, with 17 bases separating them. The CDR3 runs to 15 residues. CDR3 DNA: TGTGCCAGCAGTCAGGCCGCCCCGAGATACTACGAGCAGTACTTC. Protein sequence: CASSQAAPRYYEQYF.

This clone has more than one count but fewer than ten. The chain uses TRBV2 and TRBJ2-5; D might be TRBD2 (6 bases). Germline V gives CDR1 SNHLY, CDR2 FYNNEI. V lost 4 bases, J lost 2 bases, and 14 bases lay in between. This CDR3 is built from 15 residues. CDR3 sequence reads: CASSGREPRQETQYF. CDR3 nucleotides: TGTGCCAGCAGTGGTCGGGAGCCCCGGCAAGAGACCCAGTACTTC.

This clone has just a few counts. The J gene is TRBJ1-2, the V gene TRBV30, with D possibly TRBD1 on 5 matching bases. V dropped 4 bases and J dropped 0 bases, with 15 bases sitting between them. This CDR3 comprises 15 residues. CDR1 GTSNPN and CDR2 SVGIG come from the germline V gene (reference sequence). The CDR3 here is CAWKRGPLANYGYTF. In DNA form, the CDR3 reads TGTGCCTGGAAACGGGGACCGCTAGCTAACTATGGCTACACCTTC.

The chain joins TRBV28 to TRBJ1-5, with D uncertain. The CDR3 covers 15 residues. Germline V gene data show CDR1 as MDHEN and CDR2 as SYDVKM. V was cut by 6 bases and J by 4 bases, with 16 bases left in between. The CDR3 sequence: CASSLTGISNQPQHF. DNA of the CDR3: TGTGCCAGCAGCCTAACGGGGATATCGAATCAGCCCCAGCATTTT.

The gene calls are TRBV9 and TRBJ2-3; TRBD2 might be the D (6 bases). V lost 2 bases, J lost 2 bases, and 9 bases lay in between. The CDR3 is 14 amino acids. Germline V lookup: CDR1 SGDLS, CDR2 YYNGEE. CDR3 protein: CASSVGTSTDTQYF. In DNA form, the CDR3 reads TGTGCCAGCAGCGTTGGGACTTCCACAGATACGCAGTATTTT.

V and J are TRBV6-5 and TRBJ1-2; no firm D call. Trimming pared 6 bases from V and 4 bases from J, leaving 9 bases between. This CDR3 spans 12 amino acids. Germline assignment: CDR1 MNHEY and CDR2 SVGAGI. In DNA form, the CDR3 reads TGTGCCAGCAGAACCGAGAGCTATGGCTACACCTTC. Amino acid sequence: CASRTESYGYTF.

This clone was observed a few times. This chain connects TRBV11-2 to TRBJ2-5; D possibly uses TRBD1 or TRBD2 (6 bases each). CDR1 SGHAT and CDR2 FQNNGV come from the germline V gene. Trimming removed 1 base at V and 4 bases at J, with 16 bases between. The CDR3 is made up of 16 amino acids. CDR3 nucleotides: TGTGCCAGCAGCTTAGGTACAGGGAGGTTGTCAGAGACCCAGTACTTC. Residues: CASSLGTGRLSETQYF.

The rearrangement uses TRBV6-1 and TRBJ2-4; a weak D match, TRBD1 (6 bases). Germline CDR1 reads MNHNS; CDR2 reads SASEGT. V lost 2 bases, J lost 0 bases, and 14 bases lay in between. The CDR3 is made up of 17 amino acids. CDR3 sequence reads: CASSERLDSLAKNIQYF. CDR3 coding DNA: TGTGCCAGCAGTGAAAGGCTGGACAGCCTAGCCAAAAACATTCAGTACTTC.

This clone was recorded a few times. The gene calls are TRBV6-1 and TRBJ2-1; D ambiguous. The V and J ends lost 5 bases and 9 bases respectively, with 14 bases between them. The CDR3 totals 13 residues. Looked up from germline, CDR1 is MNHNS and CDR2 is SASEGT. Written as DNA, the CDR3 is TGTGCCAGCAGTATCCTGATAGGCGGTGAGCAGTTCTTC. Translation: CASSILIGGEQFF.

This clone was recorded once. J is TRBJ1-1 and V is TRBV5-1; D uncertain. V was trimmed by 4 bases and J by 2 bases, leaving 15 bases between them. Germline assignment: CDR1 SGHRS and CDR2 YFSETQ. This CDR3 has 15 amino acids. CDR3 in DNA: TGCGCCAGCAGCAGGCTGGGTGCTGGAAACACTGAAGCTTTCTTT. Residues: CASSRLGAGNTEAFF.

This clone has a handful of counts. The V call is TRBV9, the J call TRBJ2-5; 11 bases are a match to TRBD2. The CDR3 is 14 amino acids. V lost 3 bases to trimming and J lost 4 bases; unmatched junction nucleotides: 2. Per germline, CDR1 SGDLS and CDR2 YYNGEE. CDR3 bases: TGTGCCAGCAGCGGCCTAGCGGGAGGAGAGACCCAGTACTTC. As protein: CASSGLAGGETQYF.

This clone was picked up a small number of times. The rearrangement joins TRBV29-1 to TRBJ2-1; a weak D match, TRBD2 (5 bases). Trimming took 6 bases from V and 3 from J, leaving 18 bases between them. Germline V gives CDR1 SQVTM, CDR2 ANQGSEA. CDR3 length equals 15 residues. CDR3 protein: CSVPRSKGGYNEQFF. CDR3 DNA sequence: TGCAGCGTGCCGAGGTCGAAAGGAGGCTACAATGAGCAGTTCTTC.

The CDR3 nucleotides read TGTGCCAGCAGCTTAGGCAGAGGGTCCACGCAGTATTTT. Its translation is CASSLGRGSTQYF. This sequence joins TRBV7-2 and TRBJ2-3, with D maybe TRBD2 (5 bases). Trimming shortened V by 1 base and J by 9 bases, and 11 bases separated the two germline ends. The CDR3 runs to 13 residues. CDR1 and CDR2 from the germline V gene are SGHTA and FQGNSA.

The chain links TRBV7-2 to TRBJ1-1; D gene ambiguous. There are 13 residues in the CDR3. Germline V lookup: CDR1 SGHTA, CDR2 FQGNSA. The V gene lost 8 bases and the J gene lost 2 bases, with 12 bases spanning the gap. CDR3 sequence: CASVRQINTEAFF. Here the CDR3 DNA reads TGTGCCAGCGTCCGGCAGATCAACACTGAAGCTTTCTTT.

This clone was observed a few times. The chain has TRBV7-8 and TRBJ2-7; the D is unclear. Germline V gene lookup returns CDR1 SGHVS and CDR2 FQNEAQ. V was clipped by 3 bases and J by 4 bases, with 10 bases between them. This CDR3 is 13 amino acids long. In nucleotides, the CDR3 is TGTGCCAGCAGCTTCCACGACCGTTACGAGCAGTACTTC. It is translated as CASSFHDRYEQYF.